The entry that follows covers one TCR beta chain sequence. The sample comes from a study of blood T cell repertoires in COVID-19. The CDR3 extends over 14 amino acids. The germline V gene has CDR1 SNHLY and CDR2 FYNNEI. V shed 7 bases, J shed 5 bases, and the junction held 7 bases outside the gene matches. Libraries were prepared by immunoSEQ multiplex PCR; TCRdb keeps only in-frame clonotypes and omits some of them. The table includes approximately 67,000 clones, 82% detected once. The TCR sequence derives from a man aged 60 to 75 with acute or convalescent COVID-19. The sequenced material came from peripheral blood. The chain is built from TRBV2 and TRBJ1-5, with 8 bases that match TRBD1. CDR3 amino acids: CASNYDRGDQPQHF. DNA for the CDR3: TGTGCCAGCAATTACGACAGGGGCGATCAGCCCCAGCATTTT.